The clone carrying this T cell receptor beta chain was detected a few times. Antigen: not known. These data belong to a study of beta chain features in type 1 diabetes. Findings of the study overall: An over-representation of cells with high TCR expression could result from cDNA sequencing. The study found moderately but significantly shorter TCRB CDR3s in all four CD4+ subsets of Type 1 diabetes patients.

Markers CD45RO/CCR7/CD25/CD127/CD95/CD27 served to sort CD4+ naive, central memory, regulatory and stem cell-like memory cells. V trimming: 8 bases; J trimming: 1 base; junction bases outside the gene matches: 5. The germline CDR1 and CDR2 sequences are MDHEN and SYDVKM. This CDR3 is built from 14 residues. Sequenced material consisted of expressed TCRB transcripts (all of the isolated RNA was reverse transcribed). This table comes from immunoSEQ multiplex PCR, and its TCRdb copy is limited to in-frame clones, with some not included. The repertoire holds under 450,000 clones, more than 12% seen once, with under 0.02% in the top ten.

The receptor was derived from a woman under 30 in good health. The chain has TRBV28 and TRBJ2-3; 8 positions match TRBD1. The sample was naive CD4+ T cells from blood. The DNA for the CDR3 is TGTGCCAGCCAAGGACAGGGTCGCACAGATACGCAGTATTTT. This codes for CASQGQGRTDTQYF.